This TCR beta chain was documented in a study of early T cells in non-severe SARS-CoV-2 infection. Study background: Sequenced material consisted of bulk RNA (from unsorted whole blood), and chains were unpaired.

The V and J ends lost 8 bases and 6 bases respectively, with 16 bases between them. The CDR3 has 14 amino acids. Germline V gene lookup returns CDR1 MDHEN and CDR2 SYDVKM. MiXCR, applied by TCRdb to the 5' RACE reads, yields one record per CDR3 protein. Counted here are 55,000 to 65,000 distinct CDR3 sequences, roughly 13% occurring once; the ten biggest clones make up over 1.1%. Note on this clonotype: Its matching antigen is unknown.

Findings of the study overall: Matching against VDJdb likely underestimated virus-specific expansions, favoring anti-spike CD8.

The sample here was whole blood, taken at baseline. The clonotype comes from an adult who was a healthcare worker with PCR-confirmed SARS-CoV-2 infection or an uninfected control (not recorded which). The rearrangement links TRBV28 to TRBJ2-2; D assignment may be TRBD1 or TRBD2 (6 bases each). The CDR3 loop is CASGRTAGSGELFF. DNA for the CDR3: TGTGCCAGCGGGAGGACAGCGGGTTCCGGGGAGCTGTTTTTT.